The following is a TCR beta chain sequence with its context. As yet, its antigen is unknown. TCRdb's copy holds only in-frame clones and misses some; the assay was immunoSEQ multiplex PCR. The table records some 330,000 clones, around 90% of them present only once. This entry belongs to a study of Ad26.COV2.S vaccination and SARS-CoV-2 variants. This sample's treatment: over 15 received Ad26.COV2.S at low or high dose, single or two shots; roughly 5 received placebo; per-sample allocation not given. Samples analyzed were those drawn on day 63 after the first vaccine or placebo injection. Based in Boston, the donor was an adult of 18-55 years. Germline lookup yields CDR1 SGHNT and CDR2 YYREEE (reference sequence). The germline V and J ends were trimmed by 4 bases and 1 base, with 11 bases remaining between them. The CDR3 is made up of 14 amino acids. Findings and limits, study-wide: Substantial breadth in spike-specific CD8+ and CD4+ T cell responses was reportedly seen after vaccination.

Source: peripheral blood, taken in a trial of Ad26.COV2.S vaccine versus placebo. V gene TRBV5-4 combines with J gene TRBJ1-1; unclear D gene. The receptor was derived from a person between 18 and 59 years old who received the Ad26.COV2.S COVID-19 vaccine or a placebo. The CDR3 region has the DNA TGTGCCAGCAGCCCTGAACCCGAGAACACTGAAGCTTTCTTT. Translated, it gives CASSPEPENTEAFF.